This is a list of T cell receptor beta chains from one sample in a study of shared clonotypes between healthy human individuals. Profiled with immunoSEQ multiplex PCR; TCRdb holds only in-frame clones, not every one. Altogether hundreds of thousands of clones are present, approximately 73% being singletons, with the ten largest covering around 1.8%. Sequencing was carried out using memory CD4+ T cells sorted from blood. The receptors here all came from a woman younger than 45 in good health. Each CDR3 is given with its conserved first and last residue. D genes are given only for firm matches. Rows give clone size only sometimes, using once, few, many, or a class for an expanded clone.

>once|TRBJ2-1|TRBV15|.
CATSRDVWGGWSYNEQFF
TGTGCCACCAGCAGAGATGTATGGGGGGGCTGGTCCTACAATGAGCAGTTCTTC
>.|TRBJ2-2|TRBV15|.
CATRAERNTGELFF
TGTGCCACCAGGGCTGAGCGGAACACCGGGGAGCTGTTTTTT
>.|TRBJ1-1|TRBV7-9|TRBD1
CASSSRGQLNTEAFF
TGTGCCAGCAGCTCGCGGGGACAGCTGAACACTGAAGCTTTCTTT
>few|TRBJ1-2|TRBV27|.
CASSFERGHGYTF
TGTGCCAGCAGTTTTGAACGGGGACATGGCTACACCTTC
>.|TRBJ2-2|TRBV6-6|.
CASSSPAGNGELFF
TGTGCCAGCAGTTCCCCGGCGGGGAACGGGGAGCTGTTTTTT
>once|TRBJ1-1|TRBV5-1|TRBD1
CASYATGGLTEAFF
TGCGCCAGTTACGCTACAGGGGGCCTGACTGAAGCTTTCTTT
>.|TRBJ2-7|TRBV30|.
CAWNQYSYEQYF
TGTGCCTGGAATCAGTATTCCTACGAGCAGTACTTC
>.|TRBJ2-2|TRBV9|.
CASSVAITHTGELFF
TGTGCCAGCAGCGTAGCTATAACACACACCGGGGAGCTGTTTTTT
>.|TRBJ2-2|TRBV30|TRBD2
CAWSSGRGHTGELFF
TGTGCCTGGAGTAGCGGGAGGGGGCACACCGGGGAGCTGTTTTTT
>many|TRBJ1-1|TRBV28|.
CASSTLNTEAFF
TGTGCCAGCAGCACTCTTAACACTGAAGCTTTCTTT
>few|TRBJ1-5|TRBV28|TRBD1
CASRLTFGTGGQPQHF
TGTGCCAGCAGGCTAACCTTCGGGACAGGGGGCCAGCCCCAGCATTTT
>.|TRBJ1-1|TRBV18|TRBD1
CASSQTGGKTEAFF
TGTGCCAGCTCACAGACAGGGGGCAAAACTGAAGCTTTCTTT
>.|TRBJ2-7|TRBV10-3|.
CAISENGFGYEQYF
TGTGCCATCAGTGAGAACGGGTTCGGCTACGAGCAGTACTTC
>.|TRBJ2-7|TRBV11-2|.
CASSFLDYEQYF
TGTGCCAGCAGCTTCCTAGACTACGAGCAGTACTTC
>few|TRBJ1-5|TRBV27|.
CASSLSIRGYQPQHF
TGTGCCAGCAGTTTATCGATTAGGGGGTATCAGCCCCAGCATTTT
>.|TRBJ1-5|TRBV2|.
CASSPEEVVPQHF
TGTGCCAGCAGCCCCGAGGAGGTCGTGCCCCAGCATTTT
>.|TRBJ2-1|TRBV30|.
CAWTVGRGGNEQFF
TGTGCCTGGACCGTGGGCAGGGGAGGGAATGAGCAGTTCTTC
>.|TRBJ1-2|TRBV28|.
CASSVTGDPNYGYTF
TGTGCCAGCAGTGTGACGGGCGACCCTAACTATGGCTACACCTTC
>.|TRBJ2-3|TRBV11-2|.
CASSFNPSGTDTQYF
TGTGCCAGCAGCTTCAACCCTAGCGGCACAGATACGCAGTATTTT
>.|TRBJ1-2|TRBV5-5|.
CASSFSGTNYGYTF
TGTGCCAGCAGCTTCTCAGGGACTAACTATGGCTACACCTTC
>.|TRBJ1-2|TRBV2|.
CASSVQDNYGYTF
TGTGCCAGCAGTGTGCAGGATAACTATGGCTACACCTTC
>.|TRBJ2-1|TRBV30|.
CAWGGGGHEQFF
TGTGCCTGGGGGGGCGGGGGCCATGAGCAGTTCTTC
>few|TRBJ2-7|TRBV28|.
CASSLAGQNYEQYF
TGTGCCAGCAGTTTGGCGGGACAAAACTACGAGCAGTACTTC
>.|TRBJ1-1|TRBV5-1|.
CASSLALGTEAFF
TGCGCCAGCAGCTTGGCCTTGGGGACTGAAGCTTTCTTT
>few|TRBJ2-3|TRBV27|.
CASSTTRTQYF
TGTGCCAGCAGTACTACACGCACGCAGTATTTT
>.|TRBJ1-2|TRBV28|.
CASSLKLGGYTF
TGTGCCAGCAGTTTGAAGCTCGGTGGCTACACCTTC
>once|TRBJ2-7|TRBV2|TRBD2
CASSEREVYEQYF
TGTGCCAGCAGTGAGCGGGAGGTCTACGAGCAGTACTTC
>few|TRBJ2-1|TRBV7-2|TRBD1
CASSHPTGTSYNEQFF
TGTGCCAGCAGTCACCCGACAGGGACCTCCTACAATGAGCAGTTCTTC
>once|TRBJ2-7|TRBV7-2|TRBD2
CASRPPPSGAIRTYEQYF
TGTGCCAGCAGACCCCCCCCTAGCGGGGCCATCAGAACTTACGAGCAGTACTTC
>once|TRBJ2-3|TRBV19|TRBD2
CASTADILAGATQYF
TGTGCCAGTACCGCTGACATACTAGCGGGAGCAACGCAGTATTTT
>few|TRBJ2-2|TRBV5-1|.
CASSSKIATGELFF
TGCGCCAGCAGCTCGAAAATCGCCACCGGGGAGCTGTTTTTT
>.|TRBJ2-3|TRBV25-1|TRBD2
CASSENSGRADTQYF
TGTGCCAGCAGTGAAAATAGCGGGAGGGCGGATACGCAGTATTTT
>.|TRBJ2-3|TRBV29-1|.
CSVDSGTDTQYF
TGCAGCGTTGACAGTGGCACAGATACGCAGTATTTT
>.|TRBJ1-1|TRBV6-1|.
CASSERARGGTEAFF
TGTGCCAGCAGTGAAAGGGCGAGAGGGGGCACTGAAGCTTTCTTT
>.|TRBJ1-5|TRBV7-8|TRBD1
CASSPEGQGGNQPQHF
TGTGCCAGCAGCCCAGAGGGACAGGGGGGTAATCAGCCCCAGCATTTT
>few|TRBJ2-7|TRBV5-4|.
CASSRKGSNEQYF
TGTGCCAGCAGCCGGAAGGGATCCAACGAGCAGTACTTC
>.|TRBJ2-5|TRBV6-6|.
CASRDQGGQETQYF
TGTGCCAGCAGAGACCAGGGGGGGCAAGAGACCCAGTACTTC
>.|TRBJ2-3|TRBV28|.
CASSFIRSTNTQYF
TGTGCCAGCAGTTTTATTCGTTCCACGAATACGCAGTATTTT
>.|TRBJ2-7|TRBV27|.
CASSWGVTGGMGLGGNEQYF
TGTGCCAGCAGTTGGGGGGTTACAGGGGGAATGGGACTAGGAGGAAACGAGCAGTACTTC
>once|TRBJ2-5|TRBV11-3|TRBD2
CASSLVAGGPQETQYF
TGTGCCAGCAGCTTAGTAGCGGGAGGGCCCCAAGAGACCCAGTACTTC
>.|TRBJ1-5|TRBV2|TRBD1
CASSLDRVAQPQHF
TGTGCCAGCAGTCTCGACAGGGTAGCTCAGCCCCAGCATTTT
>.|TRBJ1-1|TRBV5-1|.
CASSFNLGESNTEAFF
TGCGCCAGCAGCTTCAACCTAGGGGAATCGAACACTGAAGCTTTCTTT
>.|TRBJ2-7|TRBV28|.
CATTSPTVVYEQYF
TGTGCCACCACGTCCCCTACGGTAGTGTACGAGCAGTACTTC
>.|TRBJ2-7|TRBV11-2|.
CASSPLMRQTTYEQYF
TGTGCCAGCAGCCCCTTAATGCGACAGACCACCTACGAGCAGTACTTC
>.|TRBJ2-5|TRBV27|.
CASRMLGAIQETQYF
TGTGCCAGCAGGATGCTAGGGGCAATCCAAGAGACCCAGTACTTC